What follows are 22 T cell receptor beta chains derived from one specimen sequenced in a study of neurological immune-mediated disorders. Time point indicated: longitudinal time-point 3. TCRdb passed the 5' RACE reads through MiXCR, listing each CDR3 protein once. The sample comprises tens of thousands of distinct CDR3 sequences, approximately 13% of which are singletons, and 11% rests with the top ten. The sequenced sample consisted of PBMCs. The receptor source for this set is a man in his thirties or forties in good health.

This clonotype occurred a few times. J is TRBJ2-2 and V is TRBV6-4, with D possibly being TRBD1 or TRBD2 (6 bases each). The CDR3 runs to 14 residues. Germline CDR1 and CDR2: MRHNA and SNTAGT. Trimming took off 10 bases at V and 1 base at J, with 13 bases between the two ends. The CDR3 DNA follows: TGTGCCACTGAAGGGGGGCTGAACACCGGGGAGCTGTTTTTT. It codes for CATEGGLNTGELFF.

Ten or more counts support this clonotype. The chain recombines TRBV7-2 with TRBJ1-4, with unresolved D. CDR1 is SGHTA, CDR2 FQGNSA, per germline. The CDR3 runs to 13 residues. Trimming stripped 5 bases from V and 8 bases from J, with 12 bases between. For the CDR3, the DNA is TGTGCCAGCAGCCAACCCCCGGAGGAAAAACTGTTTTTT. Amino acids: CASSQPPEEKLFF.

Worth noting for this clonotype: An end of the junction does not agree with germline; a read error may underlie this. The CDR3 sequence is CASSLGQPGSDERFF. Written as DNA, the CDR3 is TGTGCCAGCAGCTTGGGACAGCCGGGGAGCGATGAGCGGTTCTTC. V gene TRBV7-3 combines with J gene TRBJ2-1, with 7 bases lining up with TRBD1. The CDR3 has 15 amino acids. Germline-derived CDR1 and CDR2 are SGHTA and FQGTGA.

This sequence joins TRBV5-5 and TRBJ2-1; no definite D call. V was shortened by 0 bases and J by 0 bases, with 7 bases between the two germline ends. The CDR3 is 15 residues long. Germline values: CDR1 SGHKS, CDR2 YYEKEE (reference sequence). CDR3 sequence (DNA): TGTGCCAGCAGCTTGGGGGATAGCTCCTACAATGAGCAGTTCTTC. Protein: CASSLGDSSYNEQFF.

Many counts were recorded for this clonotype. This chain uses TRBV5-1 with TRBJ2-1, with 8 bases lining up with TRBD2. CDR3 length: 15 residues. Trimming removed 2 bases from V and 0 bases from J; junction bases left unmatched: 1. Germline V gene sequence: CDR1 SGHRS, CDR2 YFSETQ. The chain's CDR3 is CASSLSGSSYNEQFF. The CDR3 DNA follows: TGCGCCAGCAGCTTAAGCGGGAGCTCCTACAATGAGCAGTTCTTC.

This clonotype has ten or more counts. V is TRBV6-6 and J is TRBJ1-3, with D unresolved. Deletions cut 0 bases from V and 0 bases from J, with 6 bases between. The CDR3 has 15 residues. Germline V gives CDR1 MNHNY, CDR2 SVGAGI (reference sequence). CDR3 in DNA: TGTGCCAGCAGTTACTCGGCACACTCTGGAAACACCATATATTTT. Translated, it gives CASSYSAHSGNTIYF.

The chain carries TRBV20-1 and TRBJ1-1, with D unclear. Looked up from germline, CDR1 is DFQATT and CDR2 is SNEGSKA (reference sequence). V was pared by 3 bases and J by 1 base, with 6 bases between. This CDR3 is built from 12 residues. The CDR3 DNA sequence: TGCAGTGCTAGGCCGCAGAACACTGAAGCTTTCTTT. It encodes CSARPQNTEAFF.

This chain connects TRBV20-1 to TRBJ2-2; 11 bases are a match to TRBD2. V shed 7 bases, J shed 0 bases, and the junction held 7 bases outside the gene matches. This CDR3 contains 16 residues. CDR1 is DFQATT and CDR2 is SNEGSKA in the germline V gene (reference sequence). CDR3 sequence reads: CSVYGTSGTNTGELFF. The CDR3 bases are TGCAGTGTCTATGGGACTAGCGGAACGAACACCGGGGAGCTGTTTTTT.

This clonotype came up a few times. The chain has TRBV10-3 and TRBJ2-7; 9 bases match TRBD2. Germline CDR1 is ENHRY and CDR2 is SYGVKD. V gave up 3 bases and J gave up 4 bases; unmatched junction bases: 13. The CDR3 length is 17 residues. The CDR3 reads CAISEPQIAGGSYEQYF. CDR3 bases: TGTGCCATCAGTGAACCCCAGATTGCGGGAGGGTCGTACGAGCAGTACTTC.

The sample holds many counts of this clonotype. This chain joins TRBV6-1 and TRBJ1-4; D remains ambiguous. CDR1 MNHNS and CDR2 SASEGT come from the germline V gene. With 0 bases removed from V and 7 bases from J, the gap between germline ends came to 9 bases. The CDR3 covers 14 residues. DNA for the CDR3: TGTGCCAGCAGTGAAGCGCAGTGGAGTGAAAAACTGTTTTTT. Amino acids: CASSEAQWSEKLFF.

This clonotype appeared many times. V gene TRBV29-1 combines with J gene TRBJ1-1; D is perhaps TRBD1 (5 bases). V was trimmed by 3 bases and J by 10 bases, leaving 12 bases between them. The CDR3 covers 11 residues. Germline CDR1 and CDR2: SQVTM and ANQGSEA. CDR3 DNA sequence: TGCAGCGTTGACGGGGGGGATGGAGCTTTCTTT. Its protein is CSVDGGDGAFF.

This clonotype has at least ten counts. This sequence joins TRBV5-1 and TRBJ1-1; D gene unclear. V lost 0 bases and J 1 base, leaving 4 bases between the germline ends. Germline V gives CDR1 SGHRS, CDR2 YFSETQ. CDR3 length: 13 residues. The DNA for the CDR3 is TGCGCCAGCAGCTTGGCCGCGAACACTGAAGCTTTCTTT. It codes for CASSLAANTEAFF. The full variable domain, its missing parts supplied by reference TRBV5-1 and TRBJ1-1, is KAGVTQTPRYLIKTRGQQVTLSCSPISGHRSVSWYQQTPGQGLQFLFEYFSETQRNKGNFPGRFSGRQFSNSRSEMNVSTLELGDSALYLCASSLAANTEAFFGQGTRLTVV.

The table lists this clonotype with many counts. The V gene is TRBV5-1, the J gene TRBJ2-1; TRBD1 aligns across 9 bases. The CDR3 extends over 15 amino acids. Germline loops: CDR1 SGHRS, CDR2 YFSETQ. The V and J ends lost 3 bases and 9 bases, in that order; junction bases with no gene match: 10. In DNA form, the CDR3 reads TGCGCCAGCAGCTACGGGGGACAGGGTCTCGGTGAGCAGTTCTTC. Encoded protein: CASSYGGQGLGEQFF.

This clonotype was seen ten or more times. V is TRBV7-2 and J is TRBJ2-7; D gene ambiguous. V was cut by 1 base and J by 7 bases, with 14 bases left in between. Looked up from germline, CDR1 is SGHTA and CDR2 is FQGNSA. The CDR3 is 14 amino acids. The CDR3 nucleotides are TGTGCCAGCAGCTTAGTGGCGTTTCAGAGGGAGCAGTACTTC. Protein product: CASSLVAFQREQYF. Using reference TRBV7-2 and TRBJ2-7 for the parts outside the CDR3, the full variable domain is GAGVSQSPSNKVTEKGKDVELRCDPISGHTALYWYRQSLGQGLEFLIYFQGNSAPDKSGLPSDRFSAERTGGSVSTLTIQRTQQEDSAVYLCASSLVAFQREQYFGPGTRLTVT.

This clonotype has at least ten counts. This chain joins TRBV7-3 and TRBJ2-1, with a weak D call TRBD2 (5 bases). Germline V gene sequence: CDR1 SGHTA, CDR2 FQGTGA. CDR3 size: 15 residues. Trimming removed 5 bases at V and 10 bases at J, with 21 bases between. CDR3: CASSPRRGPEVEQFF. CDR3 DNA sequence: TGTGCCAGCAGCCCACGACGAGGGCCCGAAGTGGAGCAGTTCTTC.

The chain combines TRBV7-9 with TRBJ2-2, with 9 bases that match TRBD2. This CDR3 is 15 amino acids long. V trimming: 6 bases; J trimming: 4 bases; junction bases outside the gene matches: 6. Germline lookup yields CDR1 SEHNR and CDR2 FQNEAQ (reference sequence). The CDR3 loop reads CASSTGTSSTGELFF. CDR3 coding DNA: TGTGCCAGCAGTACCGGGACTAGCTCCACCGGGGAGCTGTTTTTT.

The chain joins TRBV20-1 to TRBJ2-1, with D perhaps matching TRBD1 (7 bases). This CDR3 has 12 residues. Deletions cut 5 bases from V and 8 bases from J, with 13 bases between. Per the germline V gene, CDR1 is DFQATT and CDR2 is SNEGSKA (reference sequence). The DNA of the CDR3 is TGCAGTGCTCGGCGGGACAGCGATGAGCAGTTCTTC. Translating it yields CSARRDSDEQFF.

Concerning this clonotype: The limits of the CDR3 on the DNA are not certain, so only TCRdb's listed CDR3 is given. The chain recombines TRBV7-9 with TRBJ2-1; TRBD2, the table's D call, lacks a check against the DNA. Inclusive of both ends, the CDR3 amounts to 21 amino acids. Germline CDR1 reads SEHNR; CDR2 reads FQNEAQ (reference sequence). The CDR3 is CASSFYICSASNRGQNNEQFF.

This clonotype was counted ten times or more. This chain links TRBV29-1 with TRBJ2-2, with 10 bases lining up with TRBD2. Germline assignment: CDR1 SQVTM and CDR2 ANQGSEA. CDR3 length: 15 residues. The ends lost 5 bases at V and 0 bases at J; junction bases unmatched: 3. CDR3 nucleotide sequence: TGCAGCGTTAGAGCGGGAGGGCCGAACACCGGGGAGCTGTTTTTT. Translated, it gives CSVRAGGPNTGELFF.

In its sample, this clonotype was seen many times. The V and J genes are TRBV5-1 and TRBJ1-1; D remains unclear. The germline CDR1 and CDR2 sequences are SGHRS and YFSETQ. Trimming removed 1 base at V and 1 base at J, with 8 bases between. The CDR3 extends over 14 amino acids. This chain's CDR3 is CASSLRPGNTEAFF. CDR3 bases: TGCGCCAGCAGCTTGCGGCCGGGGAACACTGAAGCTTTCTTT.

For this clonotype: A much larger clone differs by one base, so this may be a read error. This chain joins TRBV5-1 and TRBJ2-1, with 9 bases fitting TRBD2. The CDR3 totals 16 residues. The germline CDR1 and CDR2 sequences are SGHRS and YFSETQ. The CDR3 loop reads CASSSPAGGPANEKFF. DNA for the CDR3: TGCGCCAGCAGCTCCCCCGCGGGAGGGCCGGCCAATGAGAAGTTCTTC.

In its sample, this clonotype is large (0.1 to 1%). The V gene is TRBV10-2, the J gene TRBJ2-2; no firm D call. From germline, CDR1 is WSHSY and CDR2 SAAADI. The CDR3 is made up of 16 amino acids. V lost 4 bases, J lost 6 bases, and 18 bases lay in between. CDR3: CASSGWAGEVPGELFF. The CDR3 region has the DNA TGCGCCAGCAGTGGATGGGCAGGAGAAGTACCCGGGGAGCTGTTTTTT.